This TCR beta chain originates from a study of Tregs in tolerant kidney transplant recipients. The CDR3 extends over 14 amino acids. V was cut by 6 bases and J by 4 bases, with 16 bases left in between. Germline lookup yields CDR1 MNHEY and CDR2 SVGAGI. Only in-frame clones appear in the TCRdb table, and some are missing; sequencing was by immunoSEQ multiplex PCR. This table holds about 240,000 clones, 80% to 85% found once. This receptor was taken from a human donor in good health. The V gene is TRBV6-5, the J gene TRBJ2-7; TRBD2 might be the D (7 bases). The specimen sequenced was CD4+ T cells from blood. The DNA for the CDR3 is TGTGCCAGCAGCCCCCCGCGGGGGCTATACGAGCAGTACTTC. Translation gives CASSPPRGLYEQYF.